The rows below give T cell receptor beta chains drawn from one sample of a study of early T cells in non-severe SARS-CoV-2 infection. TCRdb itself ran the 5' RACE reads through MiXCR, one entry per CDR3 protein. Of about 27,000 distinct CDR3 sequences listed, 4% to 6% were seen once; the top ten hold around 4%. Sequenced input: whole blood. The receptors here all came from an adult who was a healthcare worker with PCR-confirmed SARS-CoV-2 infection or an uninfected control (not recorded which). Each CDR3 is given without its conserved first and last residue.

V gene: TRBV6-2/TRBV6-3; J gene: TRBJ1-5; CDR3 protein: ASSYGGKGNQPQH
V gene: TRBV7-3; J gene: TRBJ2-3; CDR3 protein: ASSFGRGTDTQY
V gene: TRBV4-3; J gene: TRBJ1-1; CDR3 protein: ASSHVGQVNTEAF
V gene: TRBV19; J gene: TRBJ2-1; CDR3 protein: ASSIGGRSLPNNEQF
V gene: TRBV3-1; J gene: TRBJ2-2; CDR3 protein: ASTIRGNTGELF
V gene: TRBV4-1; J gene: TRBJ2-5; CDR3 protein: ASSQGGSQETQY
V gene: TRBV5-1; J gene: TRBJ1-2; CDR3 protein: ASSSGQVGYGYT
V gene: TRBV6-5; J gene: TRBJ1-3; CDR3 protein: ASRNSGNTIY
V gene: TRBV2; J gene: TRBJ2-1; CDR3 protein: ASSQGRSSSYNEQF
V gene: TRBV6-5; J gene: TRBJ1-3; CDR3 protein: ASSSDSMPSGNTIY
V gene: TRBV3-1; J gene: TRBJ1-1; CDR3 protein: ASSQDLFETMVTEAF
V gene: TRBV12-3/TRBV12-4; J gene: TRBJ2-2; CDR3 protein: ASSLNRPGELF
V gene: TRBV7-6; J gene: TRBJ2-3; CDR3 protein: ASSLIAVPDTQY
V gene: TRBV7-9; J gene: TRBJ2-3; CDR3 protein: ASSLLASGTDTQY
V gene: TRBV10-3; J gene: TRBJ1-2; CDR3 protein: AISDTMGSYGYT
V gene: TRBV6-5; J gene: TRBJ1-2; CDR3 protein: ASSGGGRLGYT
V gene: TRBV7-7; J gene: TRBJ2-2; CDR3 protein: ASSPDRDGELF
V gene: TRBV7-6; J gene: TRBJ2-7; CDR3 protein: ASSLAAGQQY
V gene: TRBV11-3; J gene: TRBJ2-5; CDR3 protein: ASSLGNSGTQY
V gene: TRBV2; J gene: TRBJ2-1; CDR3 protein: ASSEHLNNEQF
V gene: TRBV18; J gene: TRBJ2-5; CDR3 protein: ASSPRGGETQY
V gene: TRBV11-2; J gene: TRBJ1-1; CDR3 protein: ASSLDVPLNTEAF
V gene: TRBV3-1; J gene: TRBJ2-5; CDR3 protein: ASSQLTRETQY
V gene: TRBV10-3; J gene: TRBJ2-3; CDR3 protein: AISAPSGLETTDTQY